A selection of T cell receptor beta chains follows, all from one sample in a study of OX40 agonist ivuxolimab in advanced cancers. The method was immunoSEQ multiplex PCR; TCRdb's version includes in-frame clones alone and lacks a portion of them. The table has some 14,000 clones, about 80% seen once. This specimen consisted of CD4+ or CD8+ T cells sorted from blood, obtained in a trial of the OX40 agonist ivuxolimab. The receptor source for this set is an adult with an advanced solid tumor such as melanoma, head and neck, liver or kidney cancer. Each CDR3 is given with its conserved first and last residue. Fields, in order: clone size, J gene, V gene, D gene, CDR3 protein, CDR3 DNA. The D gene is left open where the match is weak. Where a row states a size, it is once, few, many or the class of an expanded clone; other rows omit it.

NA | TRBJ1-1 | TRBV30 | NA | CAWSIRGDTEAFF | TGTGCCTGGTCCATAAGGGGGGATACTGAAGCTTTCTTT
few | TRBJ1-1 | TRBV5-4 | NA | CASSSPLNTEAFF | TGTGCCAGCAGCTCTCCACTGAACACTGAAGCTTTCTTT
NA | TRBJ2-7 | TRBV30 | NA | CAWSDTGEQYF | TGTGCCTGGAGTGACACGGGCGAGCAGTACTTC
NA | TRBJ2-7 | TRBV27 | NA | CATREESSYEQYF | TGTGCCACAAGAGAAGAAAGCTCCTACGAGCAGTACTTC
once | TRBJ1-1 | TRBV27 | NA | CASSLQGLTEAFF | TGTGCCAGCAGTTTGCAGGGACTCACTGAAGCTTTCTTT
NA | TRBJ1-1 | TRBV7-9 | NA | CASSFVGNTEAFF | TGTGCCAGCAGCTTTGTAGGGAACACTGAAGCTTTCTTT
NA | TRBJ2-6 | TRBV4-1 | NA | CASSQDRGSGANVLTF | TGCGCCAGCAGCCAGGACCGGGGCTCTGGGGCCAACGTCCTGACTTTC
NA | TRBJ2-4 | TRBV5-6 | NA | CAGLRLGEGEAKNIQYF | TGTGCCGGCCTACGGCTGGGGGAAGGGGAAGCCAAAAACATTCAGTACTTC
few | TRBJ2-5 | TRBV7-7 | TRBD2 | CASSFGGSRGEETQYF | TGTGCTAGCAGCTTTGGCGGGAGTCGGGGTGAGGAGACCCAGTACTTC
NA | TRBJ2-3 | TRBV4-1 | NA | CASSQAQLEFGDTQYF | TGCGCCAGCAGCCAAGCCCAACTAGAATTCGGGGATACGCAGTATTTT
few | TRBJ1-2 | TRBV6-1 | NA | CASNVGGSNYGYTF | TGTGCCAGCAACGTCGGGGGATCGAACTATGGCTACACCTTC
NA | TRBJ2-3 | TRBV11-3 | NA | CASSPRPGTDTQYF | TGTGCCAGCAGCCCCCGTCCGGGGACAGATACGCAGTATTTT
NA | TRBJ2-1 | TRBV7-3 | TRBD1 | CASSRDRGNEQFF | TGTGCCAGCAGCAGGGACAGGGGAAATGAGCAGTTCTTC
NA | TRBJ2-7 | TRBV13 | NA | CASSPRDRTYEQYF | TGTGCCAGCAGCCCCCGCGACAGAACCTACGAGCAGTACTTC
NA | TRBJ2-1 | TRBV9 | NA | CASSVATGLDSLYNEQFF | TGTGCCAGCAGCGTAGCTACCGGTCTGGACAGCCTCTACAATGAGCAGTTCTTC
once | TRBJ2-3 | TRBV6-5 | NA | CASSQGQGGLPRQYF | TGTGCCAGCAGTCAGGGCCAGGGGGGACTACCAAGGCAGTATTTT
NA | TRBJ2-7 | TRBV5-1 | TRBD2 | CASSLEGLAGAYEQYF | TGCGCCAGCAGCTTGGAGGGACTAGCGGGCGCCTACGAGCAGTACTTC
NA | TRBJ2-7 | TRBV5-5 | NA | CASSLEWDGVEQYF | TGTGCCAGCAGCTTGGAATGGGATGGTGTGGAGCAGTACTTC
NA | TRBJ2-2 | TRBV11-3 | TRBD2 | CASSPGLAGNTGELFF | TGTGCCAGCAGCCCAGGACTAGCGGGGAACACCGGGGAGCTGTTTTTT
NA | TRBJ2-1 | TRBV14 | NA | CASSQTGMNLYNEQFF | TGTGCCAGCAGCCAAACAGGGATGAACCTCTACAATGAGCAGTTCTTC
NA | TRBJ2-1 | TRBV7-2 | TRBD2 | CASSLVRTSGYNEQFF | TGTGCCAGCAGCTTAGTAAGGACTAGCGGATACAATGAGCAGTTCTTC
once | TRBJ2-7 | TRBV7-3 | TRBD2 | CASSLTGTSGYEQYF | TGTGCCAGCAGCTTAACCGGGACTAGCGGCTACGAGCAGTACTTC
NA | TRBJ2-7 | TRBV6-1 | NA | CASSDARGLYEQYF | TGTGCCAGCAGTGACGCCAGGGGACTCTACGAGCAGTACTTC
NA | TRBJ2-7 | TRBV5-1 | TRBD2 | CASSLALAGGSDEQYF | TGCGCCAGCAGCTTGGCCTTAGCGGGGGGGAGCGACGAGCAGTACTTC
NA | TRBJ2-3 | TRBV6-6 | TRBD1 | CASSTPGQSTDTQYF | TGTGCCAGCAGTACACCGGGACAGAGCACAGATACGCAGTATTTT
NA | TRBJ2-3 | TRBV7-8 | TRBD2 | CASSLRTSGRLEKDVDTQYF | TGTGCCAGCAGCTTAAGGACTAGCGGGAGGCTCGAGAAGGATGTAGATACGCAGTATTTT
few | TRBJ2-7 | TRBV7-2 | NA | CASSHPGQNLYEQYF | TGTGCCAGCAGCCATCCGGGCCAGAACCTCTACGAGCAGTACTTC
NA | TRBJ2-3 | TRBV5-6 | TRBD1 | CASSLRPGQGPKDTQYF | TGTGCCAGCAGCTTGCGTCCGGGACAGGGTCCAAAAGATACGCAGTATTTT
NA | TRBJ1-1 | TRBV19 | NA | CASRANMNTEAFF | TGTGCCAGTAGAGCTAATATGAACACTGAAGCTTTCTTT
NA | TRBJ2-7 | TRBV11-2 | TRBD1 | CASSLAGTGGEYEQYF | TGTGCCAGCAGCTTAGCGGGGACAGGGGGCGAATACGAGCAGTACTTC
once | TRBJ2-7 | TRBV9 | TRBD2 | CASSVGLAEAYEQYF | TGTGCCAGCAGCGTAGGTCTAGCGGAGGCCTACGAGCAGTACTTC
NA | TRBJ2-7 | TRBV4-2 | TRBD2 | CASSQEGGGGSSYEQYF | TGTGCCAGCAGCCAAGAAGGCGGCGGGGGGAGCTCCTACGAGCAGTACTTC